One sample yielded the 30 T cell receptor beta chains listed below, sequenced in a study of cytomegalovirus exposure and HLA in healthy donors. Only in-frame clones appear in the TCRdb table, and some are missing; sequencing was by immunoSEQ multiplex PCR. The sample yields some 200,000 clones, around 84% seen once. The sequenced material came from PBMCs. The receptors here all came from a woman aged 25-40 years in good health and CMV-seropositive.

Here the CDR3 reads CASSNAGTRAHEQYF. CDR3 in DNA: TGTGCCAGCAGCAATGCCGGGACTAGGGCCCACGAGCAGTACTTC. The chain uses TRBV5-6 and TRBJ2-7; 8 bases map to TRBD2. Germline CDR1 and CDR2: SGHDT and YYEEEE. Unmatched junction bases numbered 11, after V lost 4 bases and J lost 5 bases. The CDR3 runs to 15 residues.

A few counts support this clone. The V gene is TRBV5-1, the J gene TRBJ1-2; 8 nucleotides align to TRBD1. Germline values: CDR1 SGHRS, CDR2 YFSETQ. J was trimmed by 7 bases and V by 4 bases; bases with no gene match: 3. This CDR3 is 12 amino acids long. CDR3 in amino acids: CASSPDRAGYTF. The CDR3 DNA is TGCGCCAGCAGCCCGGACAGGGCTGGCTACACCTTC.

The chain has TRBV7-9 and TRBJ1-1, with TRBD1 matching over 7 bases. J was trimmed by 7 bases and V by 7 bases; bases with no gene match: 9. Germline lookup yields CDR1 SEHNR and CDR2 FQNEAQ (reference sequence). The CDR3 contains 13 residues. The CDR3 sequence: CASTNRGGDEAFF. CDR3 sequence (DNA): TGTGCCAGCACCAACAGGGGTGGTGATGAAGCTTTCTTT.

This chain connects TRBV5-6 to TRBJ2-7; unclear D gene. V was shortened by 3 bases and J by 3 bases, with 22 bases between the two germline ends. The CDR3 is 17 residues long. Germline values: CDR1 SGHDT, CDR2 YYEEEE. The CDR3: CASSYRPARISGYEQYF. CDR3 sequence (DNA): TGTGCCAGCAGCTACCGGCCCGCTAGGATTTCGGGCTACGAGCAGTACTTC.

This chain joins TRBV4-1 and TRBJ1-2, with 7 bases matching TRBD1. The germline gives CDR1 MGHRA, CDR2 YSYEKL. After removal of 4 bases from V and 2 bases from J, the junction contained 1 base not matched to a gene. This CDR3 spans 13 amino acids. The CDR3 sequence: CASSRDSNYGYTF. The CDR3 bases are TGCGCCAGCAGCCGGGACAGCAACTATGGCTACACCTTC.

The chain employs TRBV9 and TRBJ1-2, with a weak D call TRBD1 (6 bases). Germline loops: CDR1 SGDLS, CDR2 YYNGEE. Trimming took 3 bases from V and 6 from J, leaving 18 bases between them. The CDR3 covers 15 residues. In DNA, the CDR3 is TGTGCCAGCAGCGCGGGTAATGGGGCAGGGGATGGCTACACCTTC. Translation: CASSAGNGAGDGYTF.

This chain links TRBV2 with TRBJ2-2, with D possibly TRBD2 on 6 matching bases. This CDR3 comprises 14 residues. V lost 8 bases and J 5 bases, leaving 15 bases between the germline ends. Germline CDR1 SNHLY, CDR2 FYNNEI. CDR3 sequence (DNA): TGTGCCAGCGCGCCGGGACGGGGGACCGGGGAGCTGTTTTTT. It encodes CASAPGRGTGELFF.

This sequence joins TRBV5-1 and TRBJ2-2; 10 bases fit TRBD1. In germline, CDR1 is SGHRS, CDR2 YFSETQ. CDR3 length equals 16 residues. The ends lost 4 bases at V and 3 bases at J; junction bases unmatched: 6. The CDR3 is CASSLTGGADTGELFF. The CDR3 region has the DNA TGCGCCAGCAGCCTGACAGGGGGCGCGGACACCGGGGAGCTGTTTTTT.

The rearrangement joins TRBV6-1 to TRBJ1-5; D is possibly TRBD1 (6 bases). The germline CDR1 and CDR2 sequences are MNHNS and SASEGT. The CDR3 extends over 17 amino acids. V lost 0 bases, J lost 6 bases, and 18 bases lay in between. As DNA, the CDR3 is TGTGCCAGCAGTGAAGCGCTTCTTGGGGGCGCGGGTCAGCCCCAGCATTTT. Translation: CASSEALLGGAGQPQHF.

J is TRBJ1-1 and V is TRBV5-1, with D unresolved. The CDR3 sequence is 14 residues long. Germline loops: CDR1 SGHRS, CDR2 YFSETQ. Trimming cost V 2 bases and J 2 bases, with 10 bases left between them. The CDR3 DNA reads TGCGCCAGCAGCTTTGGCAATTCAAACACTGAAGCTTTCTTT. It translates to CASSFGNSNTEAFF.

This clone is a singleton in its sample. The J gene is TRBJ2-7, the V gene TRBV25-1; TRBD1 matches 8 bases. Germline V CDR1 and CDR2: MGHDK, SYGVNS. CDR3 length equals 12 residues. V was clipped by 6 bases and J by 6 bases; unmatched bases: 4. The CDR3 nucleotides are TGTGCCAGCAGCCCCGGACAGGGCGAGCAGTACTTC. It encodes CASSPGQGEQYF.

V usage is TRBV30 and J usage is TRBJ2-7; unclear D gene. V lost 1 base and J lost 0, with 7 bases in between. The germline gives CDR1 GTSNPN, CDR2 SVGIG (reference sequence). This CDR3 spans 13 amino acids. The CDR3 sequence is CAWSGADSYEQYF. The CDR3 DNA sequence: TGTGCCTGGAGTGGGGCCGACTCCTACGAGCAGTACTTC.

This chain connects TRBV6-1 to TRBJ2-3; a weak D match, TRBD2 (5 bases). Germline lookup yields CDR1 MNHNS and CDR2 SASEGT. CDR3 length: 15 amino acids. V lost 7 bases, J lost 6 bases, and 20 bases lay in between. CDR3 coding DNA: TGTGCCAGCAACCCCGAATGGGTAGCGCAGGATACGCAGTATTTT. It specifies CASNPEWVAQDTQYF.

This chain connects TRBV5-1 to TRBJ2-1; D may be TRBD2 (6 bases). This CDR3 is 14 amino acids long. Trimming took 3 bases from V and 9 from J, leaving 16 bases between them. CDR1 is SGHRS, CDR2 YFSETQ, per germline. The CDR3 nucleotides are TGCGCCAGCAGCTACGAATCGGGGGTTGGTGAGCAGTTCTTC. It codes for CASSYESGVGEQFF.

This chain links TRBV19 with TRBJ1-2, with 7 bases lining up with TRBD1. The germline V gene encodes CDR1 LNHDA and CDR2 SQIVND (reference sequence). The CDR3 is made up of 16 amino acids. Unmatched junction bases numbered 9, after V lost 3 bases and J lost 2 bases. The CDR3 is CASSIQGDSVNYGYTF. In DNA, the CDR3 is TGTGCCAGTAGTATTCAAGGGGACAGCGTGAACTATGGCTACACCTTC.

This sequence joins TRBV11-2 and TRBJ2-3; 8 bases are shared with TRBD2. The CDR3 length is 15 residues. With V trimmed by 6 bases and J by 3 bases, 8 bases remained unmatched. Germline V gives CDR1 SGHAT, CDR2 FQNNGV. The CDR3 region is CASSRLAPKTDTQYF. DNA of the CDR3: TGTGCCAGCAGTAGACTAGCGCCAAAGACAGATACGCAGTATTTT.

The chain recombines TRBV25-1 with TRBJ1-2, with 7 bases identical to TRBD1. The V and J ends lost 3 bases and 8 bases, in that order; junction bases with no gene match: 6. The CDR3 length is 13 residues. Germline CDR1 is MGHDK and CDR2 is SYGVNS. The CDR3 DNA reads TGTGCCAGCAGTGATATCTCGACAGGGGGCTACACCTTC. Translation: CASSDISTGGYTF.

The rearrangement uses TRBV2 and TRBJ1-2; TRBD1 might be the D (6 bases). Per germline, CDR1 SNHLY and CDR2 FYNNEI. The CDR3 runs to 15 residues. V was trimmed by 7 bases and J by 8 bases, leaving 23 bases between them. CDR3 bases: TGTGCCAGCACAGGGTCAGGGGTCCCCCCTGGGGGCTACACCTTC. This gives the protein CASTGSGVPPGGYTF.

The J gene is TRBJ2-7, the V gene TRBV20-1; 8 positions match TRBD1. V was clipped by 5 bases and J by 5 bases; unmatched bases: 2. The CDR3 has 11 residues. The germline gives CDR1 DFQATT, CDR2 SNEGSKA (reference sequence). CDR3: CSASTGDEQYF. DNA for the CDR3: TGCAGTGCTTCGACAGGGGACGAGCAGTACTTC.

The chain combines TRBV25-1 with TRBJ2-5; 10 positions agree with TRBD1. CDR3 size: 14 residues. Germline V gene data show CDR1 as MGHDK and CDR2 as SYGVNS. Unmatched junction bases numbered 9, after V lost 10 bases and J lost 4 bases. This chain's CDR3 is CATAGQGMGETQYF. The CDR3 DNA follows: TGTGCCACGGCGGGACAGGGGATGGGAGAGACCCAGTACTTC.

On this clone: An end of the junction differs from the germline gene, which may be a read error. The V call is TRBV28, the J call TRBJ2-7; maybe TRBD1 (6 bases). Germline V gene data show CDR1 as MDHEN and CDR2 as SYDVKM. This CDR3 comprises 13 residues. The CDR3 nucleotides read TGTGCCAGCAGCTTATCAGGGGCTCGAGAGCAGTACTTC. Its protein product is CASSLSGAREQYF.

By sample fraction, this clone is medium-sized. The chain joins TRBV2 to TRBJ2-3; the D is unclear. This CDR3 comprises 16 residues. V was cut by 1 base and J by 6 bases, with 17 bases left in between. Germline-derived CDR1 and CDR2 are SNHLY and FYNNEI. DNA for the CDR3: TGTGCCAGCAGTGAAGGATCCGGTACGAACGTCGATACGCAGTATTTT. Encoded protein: CASSEGSGTNVDTQYF.

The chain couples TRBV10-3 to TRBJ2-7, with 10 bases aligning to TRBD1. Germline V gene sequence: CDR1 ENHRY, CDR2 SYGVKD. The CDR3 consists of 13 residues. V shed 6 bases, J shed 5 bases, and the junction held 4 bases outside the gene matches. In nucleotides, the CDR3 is TGTGCCATCAGGGGACAGGGGTCGAACGAGCAGTACTTC. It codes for CAIRGQGSNEQYF.

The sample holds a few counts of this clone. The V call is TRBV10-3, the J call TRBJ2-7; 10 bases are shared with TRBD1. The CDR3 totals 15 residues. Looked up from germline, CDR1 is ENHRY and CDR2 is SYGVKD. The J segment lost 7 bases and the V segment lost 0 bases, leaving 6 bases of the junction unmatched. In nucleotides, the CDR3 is TGTGCCATCAGTGAGTCGATCGGGACAGGGGAAGAGCAGTACTTC. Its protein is CAISESIGTGEEQYF.

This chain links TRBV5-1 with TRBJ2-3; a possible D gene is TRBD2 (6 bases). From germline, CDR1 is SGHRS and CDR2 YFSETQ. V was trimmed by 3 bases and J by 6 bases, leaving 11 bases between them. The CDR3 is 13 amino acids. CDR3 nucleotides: TGCGCCAGCAGCTGGGACTGGAGGGATACGCAGTATTTT. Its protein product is CASSWDWRDTQYF.

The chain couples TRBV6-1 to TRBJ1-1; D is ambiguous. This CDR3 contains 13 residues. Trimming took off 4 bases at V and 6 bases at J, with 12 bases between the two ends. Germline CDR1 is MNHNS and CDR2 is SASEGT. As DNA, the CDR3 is TGTGCCAGCAGTGCAACGAGGGTAGCTGAAGCTTTCTTT. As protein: CASSATRVAEAFF.

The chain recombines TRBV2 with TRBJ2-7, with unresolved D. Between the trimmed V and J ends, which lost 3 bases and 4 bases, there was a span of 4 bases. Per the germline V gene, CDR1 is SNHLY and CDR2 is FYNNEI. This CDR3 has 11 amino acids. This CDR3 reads CASSEAYEQYF. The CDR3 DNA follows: TGTGCCAGCAGTGAGGCTTACGAGCAGTACTTC.

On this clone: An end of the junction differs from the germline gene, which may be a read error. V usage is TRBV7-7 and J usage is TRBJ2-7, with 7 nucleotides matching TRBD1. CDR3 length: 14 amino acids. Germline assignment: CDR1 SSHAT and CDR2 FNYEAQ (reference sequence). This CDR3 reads CASSSSTGSYEQYF. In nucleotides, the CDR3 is TGTGCTAGCAGCTCGTCGACAGGGTCCTACGAGCAGTACTTC.

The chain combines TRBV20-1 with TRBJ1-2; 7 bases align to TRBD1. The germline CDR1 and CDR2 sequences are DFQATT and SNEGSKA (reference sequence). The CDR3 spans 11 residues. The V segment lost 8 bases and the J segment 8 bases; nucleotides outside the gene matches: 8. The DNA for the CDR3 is TGCAGTACCCAAACAGGGGCCGGCTACACCTTC. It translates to CSTQTGAGYTF.

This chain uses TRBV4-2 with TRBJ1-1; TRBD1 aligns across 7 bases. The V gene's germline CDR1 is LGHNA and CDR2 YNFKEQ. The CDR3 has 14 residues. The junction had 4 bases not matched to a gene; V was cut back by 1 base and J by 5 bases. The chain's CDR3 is CASSQAGGGTEAFF. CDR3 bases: TGTGCCAGCAGCCAAGCAGGGGGAGGAACTGAAGCTTTCTTT.